This T cell receptor beta chain appears in the sequencing data of a study of cytomegalovirus exposure and HLA in healthy donors. Study-wide background: Some 90 million unique TCRs from HLA-typed donors were held in an early data release. The study placed 70% to 90% of its approximately 380 genotyped donors in the Caucasian-associated ancestry cluster.

This CDR3 spans 13 amino acids. V was trimmed by 1 base and J by 5 bases, leaving 9 bases between them. Germline V CDR1 and CDR2: SGHNT, YYREEE (reference sequence). The PCR had 60 Vbeta and 13 Jbeta primers. TCRdb's table, derived via immunoSEQ multiplex PCR, lists solely in-frame clones and lacks some. The sample includes some 70,000 clones. What was sequenced was PBMCs. The clonotype was recovered from a man aged 40-50 years in good health and CMV-seronegative. The genes are TRBV5-4 and TRBJ1-2; D gene uncertain. This CDR3 is CASSLNAGYGYTF. CDR3 coding DNA: TGTGCCAGCAGCTTGAACGCAGGATATGGCTACACCTTC.